The 24 T cell receptor beta chains listed next were all sequenced from one sample in a study of T-cell reconstitution after alpha-beta-depleted transplantation in children. Unique molecular identifiers featured in how the TCRbeta library was prepared. MiXCR, applied by TCRdb to the PCR reads, yields one record per CDR3 protein. The table records approximately 300,000 distinct CDR3 sequences, about 9.5% of them present only once. The sequencing here drew on PBMCs, taken before TCRalphabeta/CD19-depleted stem cell transplant. All receptors derive from a boy in the first two years of life with acute myeloid leukemia, due to receive a stem cell transplant.

In this sample, this clonotype turned up many times. The rearrangement joins TRBV6-1 to TRBJ2-3, with 11 bases lining up with TRBD2. The V segment lost 6 bases and the J segment 7 bases; nucleotides outside the gene matches: 9. The CDR3 length is 15 residues. From germline, CDR1 is MNHNS and CDR2 SASEGT. CDR3 sequence reads: CASSFSGRAKNTQYF. The CDR3 region has the DNA TGTGCCAGCAGCTTTAGCGGGAGGGCCAAAAATACGCAGTATTTT.

This clonotype was counted many times. This chain connects TRBV7-9 to TRBJ1-2; D perhaps matches TRBD1 (5 bases). V lost 5 bases to trimming and J lost 2 bases, with 21 bases between them. CDR1 and CDR2 from the germline V gene are SEHNR and FQNEAQ (reference sequence). There are 17 residues in the CDR3. In nucleotides, the CDR3 is TGTGCCAGCAGCAACCCCATAGGAGGGACTTCAAACTATGGCTACACCTTC. Protein: CASSNPIGGTSNYGYTF. Variable domain in full (rest from reference TRBV7-9 and TRBJ1-2): DTGVSQNPRHKITKRGQNVTFRCDPISEHNRLYWYRQTLGQGPEFLTYFQNEAQLEKSRLLSDRFSAERPKGSFSTLEIQRTEQGDSAMYLCASSNPIGGTSNYGYTFGSGTRLTVV.

This clonotype has more than one count but fewer than ten. The chain recombines TRBV20-1 with TRBJ2-3; the D gene is possibly TRBD2 (6 bases). V was trimmed by 5 bases and J by 0 bases, leaving 12 bases between them. Germline V gives CDR1 DFQATT, CDR2 SNEGSKA (reference sequence). This CDR3 comprises 14 residues. The CDR3 protein is CSASPSESTDTQYF. The CDR3 DNA reads as TGCAGTGCTTCCCCTAGCGAAAGCACAGATACGCAGTATTTT.

The V and J genes are TRBV7-2 and TRBJ2-4; 14 nucleotides match TRBD2. The germline V gene has CDR1 SGHTA and CDR2 FQGNSA. The CDR3 extends over 21 amino acids. J gave up 1 base and V 4 bases, and 15 bases lay outside the gene matches. The CDR3 DNA reads as TGTGCCAGCAGCTCCCGAAGACTAGCGGGGGGGCCTGAGGGGGCCAAAAACATTCAGTACTTC. This translates into CASSSRRLAGGPEGAKNIQYF.

This clonotype was counted many times. The chain is built from TRBV3-1 and TRBJ2-1, with D hard to call. The germline V gene encodes CDR1 LGHDT and CDR2 YNNKEL (reference sequence). The CDR3 spans 17 residues. V lost 1 base and J 2 bases, leaving 15 bases between the germline ends. The CDR3 is CASSQGLYRMAYNEQFF. CDR3 DNA sequence: TGTGCCAGCAGCCAAGGCCTATATAGAATGGCCTACAATGAGCAGTTCTTC.

This clonotype has a count of ten or more. The rearrangement links TRBV7-2 to TRBJ2-5; 8 bases match TRBD1. The germline V gene encodes CDR1 SGHTA and CDR2 FQGNSA. This CDR3 region has 13 residues. V lost 6 bases, J lost 8 bases, and 8 bases stayed unmatched. Here the CDR3 DNA reads TGTGCCAGCAGTCTTGGACAGGGTAGAACCCAGTACTTC. It codes for CASSLGQGRTQYF. Looking up the rest from reference TRBV7-2 and TRBJ2-5 gives the full variable domain: GAGVSQSPSNKVTEKGKDVELRCDPISGHTALYWYRQSLGQGLEFLIYFQGNSAPDKSGLPSDRFSAERTGGSVSTLTIQRTQQEDSAVYLCASSLGQGRTQYFGPGTRLLVL.

This clonotype was picked up a small number of times. The rearrangement links TRBV19 to TRBJ1-1; D gene ambiguous. Per germline, CDR1 LNHDA and CDR2 SQIVND (reference sequence). With 0 bases removed from V and 3 bases from J, the gap between germline ends came to 5 bases. The CDR3 sequence is 13 residues long. DNA for the CDR3: TGTGCCAGTAGTATAGAGGCAGACACTGAAGCTTTCTTT. Translation: CASSIEADTEAFF.

This clonotype was recorded a few times. The rearrangement uses TRBV6-5 and TRBJ2-1; D remains unclear. Trimming pared 1 base from V and 7 bases from J, leaving 14 bases between. From germline, CDR1 is MNHEY and CDR2 SVGAGI. This CDR3 comprises 15 residues. CDR3 sequence reads: CASSYLSVPENEQFF. For the CDR3, the DNA is TGTGCCAGCAGTTACTTGTCGGTCCCCGAAAATGAGCAGTTCTTC.

This clonotype was seen repeatedly, ten times or more. The chain carries TRBV5-1 and TRBJ2-6; 7 bases match TRBD1. The CDR3 covers 16 residues. Germline CDR1 SGHRS, CDR2 YFSETQ. Trimming took 2 bases from V and 4 from J; bases not matched to a gene: 6. The DNA for the CDR3 is TGCGCCAGCAGCTTCGACAGGGTTGGAGGGGCCAACGTCCTGACTTTC. Amino acids: CASSFDRVGGANVLTF.

This clonotype was seen only a few times. This may arise from a read error, as a much more abundant clone is one base away. The chain links TRBV7-2 to TRBJ2-7, with 8 bases lining up with TRBD1. This CDR3 contains 14 residues. V was clipped by 1 base and J by 3 bases; unmatched bases: 2. CDR1 is SGHTA and CDR2 is FQGNSA in the germline V gene. Written as DNA, the CDR3 is TGTGCCAGCAGCTTAGGGGGACAGGTCTACGAGCAGTACTTC. Translating gives CASSLGGQVYEQYF.

This clonotype has more than one count but fewer than ten. The chain combines TRBV12-3 or TRBV12-4 with TRBJ1-4; no firm D call. The ends were cut back, 5 bases at V and 3 bases at J, with 13 bases in the middle. This CDR3 spans 15 amino acids. DNA for the CDR3: TGTGCCAGCAGTCACCCCCGTGGCTCTAATGAAAAACTGTTTTTT. It yields the protein CASSHPRGSNEKLFF.

The chain recombines TRBV5-1 with TRBJ2-1; D remains unclear. V dropped 1 base and J dropped 6 bases, with 11 bases sitting between them. CDR1 and CDR2 (germline): SGHRS, YFSETQ. This CDR3 spans 14 amino acids. CDR3 nucleotides: TGCGCCAGCAGCTTGTTGGATAGTGTCAATGAGCAGTTCTTC. Translation gives CASSLLDSVNEQFF.

There are a few counts of this clonotype. This chain uses TRBV7-9 with TRBJ2-2; TRBD1 aligns across 10 bases. The CDR3 is 17 amino acids. Germline V gene lookup returns CDR1 SEHNR and CDR2 FQNEAQ (reference sequence). The V segment lost 3 bases and the J segment 1 base; nucleotides outside the gene matches: 5. The CDR3: CASSFPGQGENTGELFF. The CDR3 nucleotides are TGTGCCAGCAGCTTCCCCGGACAGGGGGAGAACACCGGGGAGCTGTTTTTT.

There are many counts of this clonotype. For the CDR3, the DNA is TGTGCCAGCAGCTTAACGGGACAGGATACCTACGAGCAGTACTTC. This codes for CASSLTGQDTYEQYF. The chain uses TRBV13 and TRBJ2-7; 8 positions agree with TRBD1. The germline gives CDR1 PRHDT, CDR2 FYEKMQ (reference sequence). CDR3 length: 15 amino acids. Unmatched junction bases numbered 5, after V lost 2 bases and J lost 2 bases.

This clonotype was counted many times. The chain uses TRBV4-2 and TRBJ2-6; TRBD1 agrees at 7 bases. V shed 4 bases and J 5 bases; nucleotides not matched to a gene: 20. The CDR3 is 20 residues long. Germline V CDR1 and CDR2: LGHNA, YNFKEQ. The CDR3 DNA reads TGTGCCAGCAGCCTCAATGCTGACGACAGGGTCCTCGGCTGGGCCAACGTCCTGACTTTC. Translated, it gives CASSLNADDRVLGWANVLTF.

This clonotype was recorded many times. V is TRBV12-3 or TRBV12-4 and J is TRBJ2-1, with D perhaps TRBD2 (6 bases). CDR3 length equals 15 residues. Between the trimmed V and J ends, which lost 1 base and 3 bases, there was a span of 10 bases. The CDR3, as DNA: TGTGCCAGCAGTTTAGGCCTAGCGATCTACAATGAGCAGTTCTTC. Its translation is CASSLGLAIYNEQFF.

Only a few counts were recorded for this clonotype. This chain links TRBV28 with TRBJ2-1, with 10 nucleotides matching TRBD2. In germline, CDR1 is MDHEN, CDR2 SYDVKM. CDR3 length: 15 amino acids. J lost 4 bases, V lost 5 bases, and 5 bases had no gene match. The DNA of the CDR3 is TGTGCCAGCAGTAGCCCTAGCGGGGGTTACAATGAGCAGTTCTTC. Translation gives CASSSPSGGYNEQFF.

In this sample, this clonotype turned up many times. This rearrangement joins TRBV20-1 to TRBJ2-7, with 11 nucleotides matching TRBD2. Germline CDR1 and CDR2: DFQATT and SNEGSKA (reference sequence). The CDR3 contains 16 residues. J gave up 3 bases and V 0 bases, and 7 bases lay outside the gene matches. The CDR3 spells CSARDYYLAGGYEQYF. CDR3 nucleotide sequence: TGCAGTGCTAGAGATTACTACCTAGCGGGGGGCTACGAGCAGTACTTC.

This clonotype has a count of ten or more. The chain links TRBV12-3 or TRBV12-4 to TRBJ2-1; D possibly corresponds to TRBD2 (5 bases). This CDR3 spans 13 amino acids. V lost 8 bases and J 0 bases, leaving 8 bases between the germline ends. The DNA of the CDR3 is TGTGCCAGCTTACGGGGCTCCTACAATGAGCAGTTCTTC. This encodes CASLRGSYNEQFF.

This clonotype was detected many times. The chain links TRBV20-1 to TRBJ2-2; TRBD2 agrees at 8 bases. Trimming removed 6 bases from V and 7 bases from J; junction bases left unmatched: 4. This CDR3 region has 12 residues. From germline, CDR1 is DFQATT and CDR2 SNEGSKA (reference sequence). In DNA form, the CDR3 reads TGCAGTGCCCGGCGGGAGGTCGGGGAGCTGTTTTTT. Protein sequence: CSARREVGELFF.

This chain joins TRBV6-2 or TRBV6-3 and TRBJ2-2; D is unclear. This CDR3 spans 16 amino acids. Germline V lookup: CDR1 MNHEY, CDR2 SVGEGT. The V end was cut by 7 bases, the J end by 4 bases, with 19 bases between. This CDR3 is CASTRPRAPFTGELFF. CDR3 DNA sequence: TGTGCCAGCACCCGACCCCGGGCCCCCTTCACCGGGGAGCTGTTTTTT.

This clonotype came up many times. The chain couples TRBV12-3 or TRBV12-4 to TRBJ1-5; possible D gene TRBD1, 6 bases. The CDR3 contains 16 residues. V lost 3 bases, J lost 0 bases, and 12 bases lay in between. CDR3: CASSFSNRDSNQPQHF. The CDR3 coding sequence is TGTGCCAGCAGTTTCAGCAACAGGGATAGCAATCAGCCCCAGCATTTT.

In its sample, this clonotype was seen many times. This rearrangement joins TRBV4-1 to TRBJ2-1; D remains unclear. Germline V gene data show CDR1 as MGHRA and CDR2 as YSYEKL. The V gene lost 0 bases and the J gene lost 2 bases, with 8 bases spanning the gap. CDR3 length equals 15 residues. The CDR3 is CASSQDTGTYNEQFF. The CDR3 DNA follows: TGCGCCAGCAGCCAAGATACCGGTACCTACAATGAGCAGTTCTTC.

Regarding this clonotype: One end of the junction varies from germline; a read error may be responsible. The V gene is TRBV27, the J gene TRBJ2-1; perhaps TRBD2 as D (6 bases). Germline CDR1 MNHEY, CDR2 SMNVEV (reference sequence). The CDR3 covers 13 residues. The DNA for the CDR3 is TGTGCCAGCAGGGACTACTCCTACAATCAGCAGTTCTTC. It specifies CASRDYSYNQQFF.